These 14 T cell receptor beta chains came from one sample sequenced in a study of cytomegalovirus exposure and HLA in healthy donors (dated by TCRdb to about 2017). Library preparation employed the immunoSEQ multiplex PCR assay. A mixture of 60 forward primers for TCR Vbeta segments and 13 reverse primers for TCR Jbeta segments was used in the multiplex PCR. TCRdb re-hosts the immuneACCESS table, in-frame sequences only. Its copies lack some clones; in the studies checked, an unresolved V gene accounts for under half of them, and the cause for the rest is not known. The sample includes approximately 170,000 clones, with over 70% observed a single time. The ten largest clones represent approximately 1.3% of the sample. The sequencing sample was made of PBMCs. The receptor set was obtained from a middle-aged man in good health and CMV-seropositive.

The rearrangement uses TRBV28 and TRBJ1-6; tentatively, D is TRBD1 (6 bases). This CDR3 spans 14 amino acids. CDR1 and CDR2 (germline): MDHEN, SYDVKM. The germline V and J ends were trimmed by 7 bases and 5 bases, with 12 bases remaining between them. The CDR3 DNA is TGTGCCAGCACCAAGGACAGCAATAATTCACCCCTCCACTTT. Its translation is CASTKDSNNSPLHF.

V gene TRBV6-1 combines with J gene TRBJ1-5, with D perhaps TRBD1 (5 bases). The CDR3 has 14 residues. CDR1 and CDR2 from the germline V gene are MNHNS and SASEGT. V was trimmed by 2 bases and J by 7 bases, leaving 12 bases between them. The CDR3 coding sequence is TGTGCCAGCAGTGAAAACCACCGGGGGCAGCCCCAGCATTTT. Encoded protein: CASSENHRGQPQHF.

The V and J genes are TRBV4-1 and TRBJ2-3; D perhaps matches TRBD2 (5 bases). The germline V gene has CDR1 MGHRA and CDR2 YSYEKL. The CDR3 has 14 amino acids. The V gene lost 4 bases and the J gene lost 2 bases, with 10 bases spanning the gap. CDR3 protein: CASSPGLSTDTQYF. The CDR3 DNA reads TGCGCCAGCAGCCCTGGACTGTCCACAGATACGCAGTATTTT.

This clone was observed a handful of times. The chain combines TRBV5-1 with TRBJ1-1; D possibly corresponds to TRBD1 (6 bases). CDR1 is SGHRS, CDR2 YFSETQ, per germline. CDR3 length: 14 residues. V was trimmed by 2 bases and J by 3 bases, leaving 11 bases between them. This CDR3 is CASSFSGEYTEAFF. The CDR3 DNA sequence: TGCGCCAGCAGCTTTTCAGGGGAGTACACTGAAGCTTTCTTT.

The chain carries TRBV9 and TRBJ1-3, with 9 bases that match TRBD1. The CDR3 sequence is 14 residues long. J lost 8 bases, V lost 3 bases, and 6 bases had no gene match. Germline V gene sequence: CDR1 SGDLS, CDR2 YYNGEE. The CDR3 region is CASSGQGVGDTIYF. The CDR3 DNA follows: TGTGCCAGCAGCGGACAGGGGGTTGGGGACACCATATATTTT.

In DNA form, the CDR3 reads TGTGCCAGCAGTCCGAGGAGGGCCGGGGGCACAGATACGCAGTATTTT. This translates into CASSPRRAGGTDTQYF. V is TRBV7-8 and J is TRBJ2-3; possibly TRBD2 for D (6 bases). Germline values: CDR1 SGHVS, CDR2 FQNEAQ. The CDR3 loop spans 16 amino acids. Trimming removed 6 bases at V and 1 base at J, with 17 bases between. The full variable domain, completed using reference TRBV7-8 and TRBJ2-3, is GAGVSQSPRYKVAKRGQDVALRCDPISGHVSLFWYQQALGQGPEFLTYFQNEAQLDKSGLPSDRFFAERPEGSVSTLKIQRTQQEDSAVYLCASSPRRAGGTDTQYFGPGTRLTVL.

The rearrangement joins TRBV29-1 to TRBJ2-3, with 8 bases matching TRBD2. This CDR3 comprises 16 residues. V dropped 0 bases and J dropped 2; count of bases not matched to a gene: 7. Germline CDR1 and CDR2: SQVTM and ANQGSEA. The CDR3 DNA is TGCAGCGTTGAAGAAATCCGGGGGGGTTTCACAGATACGCAGTATTTT. This gives the protein CSVEEIRGGFTDTQYF.

This chain joins TRBV14 and TRBJ1-5, with 10 positions matching TRBD1. CDR3 length: 15 amino acids. Germline V CDR1 and CDR2: SGHDN, FVKESK. The trim removed 7 bases at V and 7 bases at J, leaving 10 bases unmatched. CDR3 sequence reads: CASNPAGTGEQPQHF. The CDR3 region has the DNA TGTGCCAGCAACCCTGCCGGGACAGGGGAACAGCCCCAGCATTTT.

This rearrangement joins TRBV2 to TRBJ1-5; 7 bases match TRBD1. Germline V gene lookup returns CDR1 SNHLY and CDR2 FYNNEI. The trim removed 5 bases at V and 6 bases at J, leaving 10 bases unmatched. CDR3 length: 15 amino acids. CDR3 region: CASSTQGYGSQPQHF. Here the CDR3 DNA reads TGTGCCAGCAGTACACAGGGGTATGGGTCTCAGCCCCAGCATTTT.

This clone was recorded a few times. The chain employs TRBV18 and TRBJ1-2; possibly TRBD1 for D (6 bases). V shed 0 bases and J shed 2 bases, with 13 bases lying between them. CDR1 and CDR2 from the germline V gene are KGHSH and LQKENI. This CDR3 has 16 amino acids. The CDR3 loop is CASSPPMTGLNYGYTF. CDR3 nucleotide sequence: TGTGCCAGCTCACCACCGATGACAGGCTTAAACTATGGCTACACCTTC. The whole variable domain, remainder taken from reference TRBV18 and TRBJ1-2, is NAGVMQNPRHLVRRRGQEARLRCSPMKGHSHVYWYRQLPEEGLKFMVYLQKENIIDESGMPKERFSAEFPKEGPSILRIQQVVRGDSAAYFCASSPPMTGLNYGYTFGSGTRLTVV.

The rearrangement uses TRBV6-5 and TRBJ1-2, with D perhaps matching TRBD1 (5 bases). The germline V and J ends were trimmed by 0 bases and 4 bases, with 15 bases remaining between them. Per germline, CDR1 MNHEY and CDR2 SVGAGI. This CDR3 is built from 16 residues. CDR3 sequence reads: CASSYSGSGSGYGYTF. As DNA, the CDR3 is TGTGCCAGCAGTTACTCCGGGTCAGGGTCAGGCTATGGCTACACCTTC.

The CDR3 coding sequence is TGCGCCAGCAGTGGGGCAGCCCGACAGGAGAAGCTGTTTTTT. Residues: CASSGAARQEKLFF. V and J are TRBV10-2 and TRBJ2-2; D may be TRBD1 (6 bases). The CDR3 sequence is 14 residues long. V was cut by 4 bases and J by 12 bases, with 18 bases left in between. CDR1 is WSHSY and CDR2 is SAAADI in the germline V gene.

The V gene is TRBV4-3, the J gene TRBJ2-5, with 11 bases that match TRBD2. Germline V CDR1 and CDR2: LGHNA, YSLEER. After removal of 0 bases from V and 7 bases from J, the junction contained 4 bases not matched to a gene. The CDR3 is made up of 15 amino acids. This CDR3 is CASSQDGTSGGTQYF. In nucleotides, the CDR3 is TGCGCCAGCAGCCAAGATGGCACTAGCGGGGGGACCCAGTACTTC.

The chain carries TRBV27 and TRBJ1-5, with a possible D match to TRBD1 (6 bases). V was pared by 5 bases and J by 0 bases, with 20 bases between. The CDR3 is made up of 18 amino acids. Germline V gene lookup returns CDR1 MNHEY and CDR2 SMNVEV (reference sequence). This chain's CDR3 is CASSPPRSTGYSNQPQHF. The CDR3 region has the DNA TGTGCCAGCAGTCCACCTCGCTCGACAGGTTATAGCAATCAGCCCCAGCATTTT.